This T cell receptor beta chain was sequenced for a study of T cells in Graves' hyperthyroidism and ophthalmopathy (dated by TCRdb to about 2019). With regard to the full study: Peripheral blood samples were taken at initial diagnosis, before any treatment was given. To identify distinguishing TCR V-J signatures, a discovery cohort of 100 patients was used, comprising roughly 45 with Graves' ophthalmopathy and roughly 60 with stable Graves' hyperthyroidism. An independent validation cohort of under 20 hyperthyroidism patients and 17 patients who later progressed to ophthalmopathy tested prospective prediction of ophthalmopathy. The approximately 100 discovery patients were divided at random into training and test sets in a 7:3 ratio. Thyroid tissue and blood T-cell repertoires from six Graves' hyperthyroidism patients were also compared in the study. Once sampling was done, hyperthyroidism patients were given methimazole at a starting dose of 30 mg daily, whereas ophthalmopathy patients were given high-dose intravenous methylprednisolone. The paper describes TCR Vbeta CDR3 sequencing of fewer than 150 peripheral blood samples, made up of around 41 ophthalmopathy patients, around 78 hyperthyroidism patients and roughly 17 progressor patients.

What the research found in general, with its limitations: In cross-validation, a model built on a 13 V-J signature told ophthalmopathy apart from stable hyperthyroidism with 85% to 90% sensitivity and approximately 81% specificity, and in testing the same model reached 80%/75%. In validation, the model predicted progression to ophthalmopathy with over 60% sensitivity and approximately 78% specificity, a median of 6.5 months before onset. No statistical method was used to fix the sample size in advance, and group allocation was not hidden from the investigators. Most expanded thyroid clonotypes (frequency above 0.001) were also found in blood, which suggests that blood repertoires may mirror thyroid immune responses.

Amplification of TCR beta CDR3 regions was carried out from RNA transcripts. The first round of RT-PCR for the TCR CDR3 was performed with the HTBI primer set and the Qiagen OneStep RT-PCR kit. The libraries were constructed in a second round of multiplex PCR and then size-selected and purified. The libraries were sequenced on an Illumina HiSeq2000 using paired-end 100 bp reads. The authors' analysis ran thus. SOAPnuke was used to process the raw data, removing reads that contained adapters or uncalled bases, had a mean Phred below 15, or lacked an exact match to the constant primer or identifier. COPE v1.2.5 was used to merge the high-quality paired reads, and each unique nucleotide sequence was defined as a clonotype. MiTCR v1.1 was used to align the clonotypes against IMGT TRBV, TRBD and TRBJ reference segments. The analysis included only V-J combinations with a frequency above 0.0001, which together covered around 99% of the repertoires. A TCS score was defined as the ratio between F50 (clonal expansion) and ExV (chaos), using BLOSUM62-based TCRdist between CDR3 peptides within each V-J. Welch's t-statistics and random forest reduced some 510 V-J features to 13, which were used in a naive Bayes classifier (R e1071). The Morisita-Horn index was used to measure how similar the thyroid and blood repertoires were. TCRdb applied fastp at Q25 and MiXCR to the public reads, then kept only in-frame beta chains. One record per CDR3 amino acid sequence lists the most common genes and DNA. V and J calls and clone size were set by TCRdb, not the authors. The table for this sample lists about 760,000 distinct CDR3 sequences; 30% to 40% of them were counted only once. The ten biggest clones cover around 31% of the sample.

This clonotype was found a few times. The target of this receptor is not known. Per-base quality was not reported, and no clone a single base away is much larger than it. The V end gives up 0 bases and the J end 10 bases, leaving 5 bases in the junction not matched to a gene. The CDR3 numbers 14 residues from cysteine through phenylalanine. The kept DNA is CDR3 alone, 42 bases in frame from the first base. From the germline V gene (reference sequence), CDR1 is LGHDT and CDR2 is YNNKEL. Stable Graves' hyperthyroidism was defined as no progression to ophthalmopathy during 18 months of follow-up. Hyperthyroidism patients were newly diagnosed, with disease duration under 2 months, and aged 18 to 65 years. Any patient with an uncontrolled infection, another autoimmune disease, pregnancy or lactation was excluded. Diagnoses relied on clinical symptoms, serum thyroxine and TRAb, thyroid ultrasound and orbital computed tomography. Ficoll-Paque density gradient centrifugation was used to isolate PBMCs from around 10 ml of fresh peripheral blood. Total RNA was extracted using Trizol reagent, and RNA quality was assessed on an Agilent 2100 Bioanalyzer.

The source of this sequence is a woman between 40 and 55 years old with Graves' hyperthyroidism. Sequenced: blood. The chain links TRBV3-1 with TRBJ1-2, and TRBD1 matches 10 of the central bases. This receptor carries the CDR3 CASSQDHGTGDYTF. The nucleotides read TGTGCCAGCAGCCAAGATCATGGGACAGGGGACTACACCTTC. Full variable domain (CDR3 extended with the reference TRBV3-1 and TRBJ1-2 proteins): DTAVSQTPKYLVTQMGNDKSIKCEQNLGHDTMYWYKQDSKKFLKIMFSYNNKELIINETVPNRFSPKSPDKAHLNLHINSLELGDSAVYFCASSQDHGTGDYTFGSGTRLTVV.